These 30 T cell receptor beta chains share one sample of origin, sequenced in a study of graft-versus-host responses after intestinal transplantation. Produced via immunoSEQ multiplex PCR; TCRdb's table is partial and in-frame only. The sample has 17,000 or so clones, around two fifths seen once. Each mixed lymphocyte reaction held approximately 200,000 CFSE-labeled responders and approximately 200,000 irradiated violet-dye-labeled stimulators. The sequenced sample was alloreactive CD8+ T cells from a mixed lymphocyte reaction culture, obtained before intestinal transplant. Sample subset: CFSE-low proliferating T cells sorted from approximately 6-day pre-transplant mixed lymphocyte reaction (GvH or HvG direction). The source is a human patient who received an intestinal transplant.

The sample holds a few counts of this clone. V gene TRBV5-1 combines with J gene TRBJ2-7; TRBD1 agrees at 8 bases. The V gene's germline CDR1 is SGHRS and CDR2 YFSETQ. V was pared by 4 bases and J by 3 bases, with 27 bases of the junction left unmatched. This CDR3 has 21 residues. The CDR3 coding sequence is TGCGCCAGCAGCCTCGTACCGATCAACAGGGGGGACTCCCTTGTTAACTACGAGCAGTACTTC. Translating it yields CASSLVPINRGDSLVNYEQYF. The full variable domain, in which reference TRBV5-1 and TRBJ2-7 provide the parts outside the CDR3, is KAGVTQTPRYLIKTRGQQVTLSCSPISGHRSVSWYQQTPGQGLQFLFEYFSETQRNKGNFPGRFSGRQFSNSRSEMNVSTLELGDSALYLCASSLVPINRGDSLVNYEQYFGPGTRLTVT.

This clone is medium-sized by share. The chain recombines TRBV28 with TRBJ2-7, with D uncertain. The CDR3 runs 11 residues. Germline assignment: CDR1 MDHEN and CDR2 SYDVKM. Trimming took 4 bases from V and 2 from J, leaving 3 bases between them. In DNA form, the CDR3 reads TGTGCCAGCAGTTCGACCTACGAGCAGTACTTC. It codes for CASSSTYEQYF.

The chain couples TRBV18 to TRBJ1-3; a weak D match, TRBD1 (5 bases). The CDR3 runs to 13 residues. Germline V lookup: CDR1 KGHSH, CDR2 LQKENI. The V and J ends lost 3 bases and 2 bases respectively, with 5 bases between them. In DNA form, the CDR3 reads TGTGCCAGCTCACCCAGGGCTGGAAACACCATATATTTT. Protein sequence: CASSPRAGNTIYF.

There are a few counts of this clone. J is TRBJ2-1 and V is TRBV6-1, with 7 bases matching TRBD1. The CDR3 runs 15 residues. J gave up 0 bases and V 5 bases, and 4 bases lay outside the gene matches. Germline V gives CDR1 MNHNS, CDR2 SASEGT. CDR3 residues: CASSTGDSSYNEQFF. CDR3 coding DNA: TGTGCCAGCAGTACCGGGGACAGCTCCTACAATGAGCAGTTCTTC.

This clone has a handful of counts. The chain uses TRBV9 and TRBJ2-1; 13 positions agree with TRBD2. CDR1 and CDR2 (germline): SGDLS, YYNGEE. This CDR3 is built from 17 residues. V was clipped by 1 base and J by 5 bases; unmatched bases: 6. CDR3: CASSVKGLAGVHNEQFF. In DNA form, the CDR3 reads TGTGCCAGCAGCGTAAAAGGACTAGCGGGAGTTCACAATGAGCAGTTCTTC.

This clone was observed a handful of times. The chain links TRBV18 to TRBJ2-3, with D perhaps given as TRBD1 or TRBD2 (5 bases each). The CDR3 spans 15 residues. V lost 5 bases to trimming and J lost 1 base, with 13 bases between them. Germline-derived CDR1 and CDR2 are KGHSH and LQKENI. For the CDR3, the DNA is TGTGCCAGCTCAGCACAGGAGAGGGGCACAGATACGCAGTATTTT. It translates to CASSAQERGTDTQYF.

As for this clone: Other DNA variants within this sample encode the same CDR3. The V and J genes are TRBV7-9 and TRBJ1-5; D unresolved. CDR1 and CDR2 (germline): SEHNR, FQNEAQ (reference sequence). This CDR3 has 15 residues. Trimming pared 1 base from V and 8 bases from J, leaving 15 bases between. CDR3 sequence reads: CASSLGTTTREPQHF. For the CDR3, the DNA is TGTGCCAGCAGCTTAGGGACTACCACAAGGGAGCCCCAGCATTTT.

The rearrangement uses TRBV10-1 and TRBJ2-3, with TRBD2 matching over 8 bases. The CDR3 covers 16 residues. CDR1 WNHNN and CDR2 SYGVQD come from the germline V gene (reference sequence). V lost 10 bases to trimming and J lost 3 bases; unmatched junction nucleotides: 15. Here the CDR3 DNA reads TGCGCCATCCGTGATGGGCGTCGGGGGGGGACAGATACGCAGTATTTT. Its translation is CAIRDGRRGGTDTQYF.

This clone was seen only a few times. The chain joins TRBV5-1 to TRBJ1-1; 7 positions match TRBD1. CDR3 length: 15 amino acids. V lost 3 bases to trimming and J lost 4 bases; unmatched junction nucleotides: 9. CDR1 is SGHRS, CDR2 YFSETQ, per germline. In nucleotides, the CDR3 is TGCGCCAGCAGCTCAATACTCACAGGGGTCACTGAAGCTTTCTTT. This translates into CASSSILTGVTEAFF. Filled out from reference TRBV5-1 and TRBJ1-1, the complete variable domain reads KAGVTQTPRYLIKTRGQQVTLSCSPISGHRSVSWYQQTPGQGLQFLFEYFSETQRNKGNFPGRFSGRQFSNSRSEMNVSTLELGDSALYLCASSSILTGVTEAFFGQGTRLTVV.

This clone was observed a handful of times. This sequence joins TRBV4-1 and TRBJ1-5, with TRBD1 as a possible D gene (5 bases). This CDR3 has 16 amino acids. Germline V gene data show CDR1 as MGHRA and CDR2 as YSYEKL. Trimming removed 2 bases at V and 7 bases at J, with 18 bases between. The CDR3 DNA is TGCGCCAGCAGCCAATGGGGGGAGGACACTGGGCAGCCCCAGCATTTT. Residues: CASSQWGEDTGQPQHF.

This clone occurred a few times. V is TRBV29-1 and J is TRBJ2-1; 7 bases map to TRBD2. Trimming removed 4 bases from V and 4 bases from J; junction bases left unmatched: 10. Looked up from germline, CDR1 is SQVTM and CDR2 is ANQGSEA. The CDR3 is 15 amino acids. This chain's CDR3 is CSVAGLGLTYNEQFF. The CDR3 DNA reads as TGCAGCGTTGCAGGGTTGGGACTAACTTACAATGAGCAGTTCTTC.

This sequence joins TRBV4-1 and TRBJ2-1; D is possibly TRBD2 (5 bases). V lost 4 bases and J lost 0, with 7 bases in between. CDR1 is MGHRA and CDR2 is YSYEKL in the germline V gene. The CDR3 consists of 14 residues. CDR3 sequence (DNA): TGCGCCAGCAGCCTACTAGACTCCTACAATGAGCAGTTCTTC. As protein: CASSLLDSYNEQFF.

The chain has TRBV6-5 and TRBJ1-4, with D maybe TRBD1 (5 bases). Germline values: CDR1 MNHEY, CDR2 SVGAGI. The V and J ends lost 4 bases and 7 bases respectively, with 16 bases between them. This CDR3 has 15 residues. CDR3 loop: CASSSFSGAVEKLFF. The DNA for the CDR3 is TGTGCCAGCAGTTCCTTCAGTGGGGCGGTTGAAAAACTGTTTTTT.

V and J are TRBV10-2 and TRBJ2-5; the D gene is possibly TRBD1 (6 bases). V dropped 6 bases and J dropped 8 bases, with 19 bases sitting between them. There are 14 residues in the CDR3. Per germline, CDR1 WSHSY and CDR2 SAAADI. The CDR3 bases are TGCGCCAGCAGCTCCCCCCGAGGGGGAGCAACCCAGTACTTC. This gives the protein CASSSPRGGATQYF.

V is TRBV6-1 and J is TRBJ1-5; 10 bases are shared with TRBD1. There are 14 residues in the CDR3. The germline V gene has CDR1 MNHNS and CDR2 SASEGT. With V trimmed by 6 bases and J by 7 bases, 6 bases remained unmatched. CDR3 residues: CASSPGTGVQPQHF. CDR3 nucleotide sequence: TGTGCCAGCAGCCCCGGGACAGGGGTACAGCCCCAGCATTTT.

This clone was counted between two and nine times. The genes are TRBV29-1 and TRBJ2-5; TRBD1 agrees at 12 bases. The CDR3 has 14 amino acids. J lost 7 bases, V lost 6 bases, and 9 bases had no gene match. The germline CDR1 and CDR2 sequences are SQVTM and ANQGSEA. CDR3 nucleotide sequence: TGCAGCGTCCCAAGGGACAGGGGGCTTCTGACCCAGTACTTC. Protein product: CSVPRDRGLLTQYF. The full variable domain, its missing parts supplied by reference TRBV29-1 and TRBJ2-5, is SAVISQKPSRDICQRGTSLTIQCQVDSQVTMMFWYRQQPGQSLTLIATANQGSEATYESGFVIDKFPISRPNLTFSTLTVSNMSPEDSSIYLCSVPRDRGLLTQYFGPGTRLLVL.

This chain joins TRBV6-4 and TRBJ2-2; D is unresolved. V was shortened by 2 bases and J by 5 bases, with 6 bases between the two germline ends. The CDR3 is made up of 13 amino acids. Germline V gene lookup returns CDR1 MRHNA and CDR2 SNTAGT. The chain's CDR3 is CASSDTVTGELFF. CDR3 bases: TGTGCCAGCAGTGACACGGTGACCGGGGAGCTGTTTTTT.

This clone has a handful of counts. The chain employs TRBV5-3 and TRBJ2-7; the D gene is possibly TRBD2 (5 bases). TRBV5-3 is identified as an open reading frame with a role that is uncertain. The CDR3 contains 16 residues. V was cut by 1 base and J by 2 bases, with 16 bases left in between. CDR3 protein: CARSLSGSRRTYEQYF. The CDR3 DNA follows: TGTGCCAGAAGCTTGTCGGGGTCGCGCAGAACCTACGAGCAGTACTTC.

This clone has a handful of counts. V gene TRBV29-1 combines with J gene TRBJ1-1, with D perhaps matching TRBD1 (6 bases). V was trimmed by 0 bases and J by 3 bases, leaving 17 bases between them. This CDR3 spans 16 amino acids. Germline V CDR1 and CDR2: SQVTM, ANQGSEA. CDR3 protein: CSVEDPFQGLDTEAFF. DNA for the CDR3: TGCAGCGTTGAAGATCCTTTTCAGGGGTTGGACACTGAAGCTTTCTTT.

The rearrangement joins TRBV7-7 to TRBJ2-5, with 7 bases matching TRBD2. Germline CDR1 reads SSHAT; CDR2 reads FNYEAQ (reference sequence). The V and J ends lost 6 bases and 5 bases, in that order; junction bases with no gene match: 6. The CDR3 contains 13 residues. The CDR3 sequence: CASSQRGVETQYF. CDR3 DNA: TGTGCCAGCAGTCAACGGGGGGTGGAGACCCAGTACTTC. Together with reference TRBV7-7 and TRBJ2-5, the CDR3 gives the full variable domain: GAGVSQSPRYKVTKRGQDVTLRCDPISSHATLYWYQQALGQGPEFLTYFNYEAQPDKSGLPSDRFSAERPEGSISTLTIQRTEQRDSAMYRCASSQRGVETQYFGPGTRLLVL.

The chain is built from TRBV5-1 and TRBJ2-1, with TRBD2 identical over 12 bases. Per the germline V gene, CDR1 is SGHRS and CDR2 is YFSETQ. After removal of 5 bases from V and 4 bases from J, the junction contained 4 bases not matched to a gene. The CDR3 length is 15 residues. The CDR3 is CASSIGTSGYNEQFF. For the CDR3, the DNA is TGCGCCAGCAGTATCGGGACTAGCGGGTACAATGAGCAGTTCTTC.

This clone is classed as medium-sized. V gene TRBV19 combines with J gene TRBJ2-7; D remains ambiguous. There are 12 residues in the CDR3. From germline, CDR1 is LNHDA and CDR2 SQIVND (reference sequence). V was trimmed by 6 bases and J by 0 bases, leaving 6 bases between them. The CDR3 DNA follows: TGTGCCAGTAGCCCTAGCTCCTACGAGCAGTACTTC. Amino acid sequence: CASSPSSYEQYF.

This clone showed up just once. This chain joins TRBV19 and TRBJ1-3, with a weak D call TRBD1 (5 bases). The CDR3 consists of 14 residues. Germline loops: CDR1 LNHDA, CDR2 SQIVND (reference sequence). V shed 6 bases and J shed 0 bases, with 9 bases lying between them. The CDR3 nucleotides are TGTGCCAGTAGCACAGGTTCCTCTGGAAACACCATATATTTT. Amino acids: CASSTGSSGNTIYF.

The V call is TRBV19, the J call TRBJ1-1; D gene uncertain. The V gene lost 7 bases and the J gene lost 7 bases, with 10 bases spanning the gap. The CDR3 consists of 11 residues. Germline values: CDR1 LNHDA, CDR2 SQIVND (reference sequence). The CDR3 DNA reads as TGTGCCAGTATGTCCCCCCTTGAAGCTTTCTTT. It translates to CASMSPLEAFF.

J is TRBJ2-1 and V is TRBV4-1, with 7 bases identical to TRBD2. This CDR3 has 17 amino acids. Germline CDR1 and CDR2: MGHRA and YSYEKL. The junction had 14 bases not matched to a gene; V was cut back by 4 bases and J by 5 bases. CDR3 nucleotides: TGCGCCAGCAGCCCCTTAGGGGCTAGCGGACTTAACAATGAGCAGTTCTTC. It codes for CASSPLGASGLNNEQFF.

The chain employs TRBV5-1 and TRBJ2-1, with TRBD2 matching 12 bases. Germline V CDR1 and CDR2: SGHRS, YFSETQ. Trimming at V came to 8 bases and at J to 7 bases, leaving 16 bases not matched to a gene. This CDR3 is 17 amino acids long. The CDR3 protein is CASTQTSGSWIGNEQFF. CDR3 coding DNA: TGCGCCAGTACCCAGACTAGCGGGAGTTGGATCGGGAATGAGCAGTTCTTC.

The chain joins TRBV11-2 to TRBJ2-7, with TRBD2 identical over 8 bases. This CDR3 comprises 17 residues. Germline trimming cut 8 bases from V and 3 bases from J; bases unmatched to any gene: 18. CDR1 SGHAT and CDR2 FQNNGV come from the germline V gene. CDR3 amino acids: CASWPYDGRALFYEQYF. The CDR3, as DNA: TGTGCCAGCTGGCCTTATGACGGGAGGGCCCTCTTCTACGAGCAGTACTTC.

The chain is built from TRBV7-6 and TRBJ2-7; 9 nucleotides line up with TRBD1. Germline V gene lookup returns CDR1 SGHVS and CDR2 FNYEAQ. V trimming: 1 base; J trimming: 6 bases; junction bases outside the gene matches: 7. CDR3 length: 15 residues. The CDR3 reads CASSLEVTGGFEQYF. The CDR3 coding sequence is TGTGCCAGCAGCTTAGAGGTGACAGGGGGTTTCGAGCAGTACTTC.

This chain uses TRBV6-5 with TRBJ2-7; D might be TRBD1 (5 bases). Per germline, CDR1 MNHEY and CDR2 SVGAGI. The CDR3 sequence is 14 residues long. V lost 6 bases to trimming and J lost 3 bases, with 15 bases between them. The CDR3 is CASSKGVLVYEQYF. The CDR3 region has the DNA TGTGCCAGCAGCAAAGGGGTCCTCGTCTACGAGCAGTACTTC.

This clone was recorded a few times. The chain employs TRBV15 and TRBJ2-2, with a tentative D call TRBD1 (6 bases). CDR1 and CDR2 from the germline V gene are LNHNV and YYDKDF (reference sequence). The germline V and J ends were trimmed by 1 base and 5 bases, with 14 bases remaining between them. This CDR3 has 16 amino acids. This CDR3 reads CATSRAGTGTTGELFF. CDR3 nucleotide sequence: TGTGCCACCAGCAGAGCGGGTACAGGGACGACCGGGGAGCTGTTTTTT.